This T cell receptor beta chain was recorded in a study of T cell responses to AZD1222 COVID-19 vaccine. General study findings and limits: The peak T cell response came first, and repertoires were sampled only after it.

Some clones are missing from TCRdb's copy, which holds only in-frame ones; the method was immunoSEQ multiplex PCR. Of 100,000 to 150,000 clones in the sample, approximately 90% were seen once. V was shortened by 7 bases and J by 4 bases, with 19 bases between the two germline ends. There are 14 residues in the CDR3. CDR1 SQVTM and CDR2 ANQGSEA come from the germline V gene. Turning to this clone: Its cognate antigen is unknown.

Sequencing used peripheral blood, obtained on day 0 of AZD1222 vaccination. The TCR was taken from an adult in good health. The chain joins TRBV29-1 to TRBJ2-5, with D perhaps given as TRBD1 or TRBD2 (7 bases each). The CDR3 here is CSASGGGTGETQYF. CDR3 in DNA: TGCAGCGCCTCAGGGGGGGGCACCGGAGAGACCCAGTACTTC.